This T cell receptor beta chain is from a study of CXCR3-negative and CXCR3-positive naive CD8 T cells. Notes on the study in general: Hydrophobicity was higher for TRB CDR3s found in CXCR3-positive naive cells than in CXCR3-negative naive cells.

In preparing the TRB cDNA libraries, 5' RACE with UMI labels was used. TCRdb reprocessed the 5' RACE reads; each CDR3 protein has one entry and no DNA is given. The ten top clones account for approximately 0.27%, within a sample of some 150,000 distinct CDR3 sequences. In regard to this clonotype: Its antigen is unidentified.

The CDR3 covers 11 residues. The germline gives CDR1 SQVTM, CDR2 ANQGSEA. V gene TRBV29-1 combines with J gene TRBJ2-7; TCRdb names TRBD1, which stays unverified in the absence of DNA. This TCR came from a human donor in good health. Some clones in this sample may be carry-over from other donors' samples. Sequenced input: naive CXCR3+ CD8+ T cells from blood. Regarding subset: CD45RO-CCR7+CD27+CD95- naive CD8+ T cells expressing CXCR3 (TNR3+). CDR3: CSVGTGGEQYF.